The 30 T cell receptor beta chains presented below share a single source sample, sequenced in a study of blood T cell repertoires in COVID-19. Clones were read by immunoSEQ multiplex PCR, and TCRdb kept only the in-frame ones, dropping some. The table records 150,000 to 200,000 clones, 87% of them present only once. The sequencing input was PBMCs or T cells enriched from blood (not recorded which). Every receptor here comes from a human donor with acute COVID-19. The donor label of this sample is uncertain.

The chain has TRBV12-2 and TRBJ1-2; the D call of TRBD1 is as the table states it, not checked on the DNA. TRBV12-2 is reported as a pseudogene. The CDR3 spans 16 residues. In DNA, the CDR3 is TGTGCAAGTCGCTTAGCGGGCCGGGACAGGGTCTATGGCTACACCTTC. Its protein product is CASRLAGRDRVYGYTF.

The rearrangement joins TRBV18 to TRBJ1-2; 7 bases map to TRBD1. The CDR3 has 15 amino acids. Per the germline V gene, CDR1 is KGHSH and CDR2 is LQKENI. J was trimmed by 1 base and V by 2 bases; bases with no gene match: 4. CDR3 nucleotides: TGTGCCAGCTCACCAGGGACAGCGAATAACTATGGCTACACCTTC. This codes for CASSPGTANNYGYTF.

V is TRBV2 and J is TRBJ2-7; D might be TRBD2 (7 bases). The V and J ends lost 4 bases and 5 bases respectively, with 18 bases between them. The germline gives CDR1 SNHLY, CDR2 FYNNEI. The CDR3 is 15 amino acids. The CDR3 loop is CASSGPGGAFHEQYF. The CDR3 nucleotides read TGTGCCAGCAGTGGGCCTGGGGGGGCCTTCCACGAGCAGTACTTC.

The rearrangement links TRBV27 to TRBJ2-1; D not certain. The CDR3 has 14 amino acids. Per the germline V gene, CDR1 is MNHEY and CDR2 is SMNVEV (reference sequence). Trimming took off 7 bases at V and 9 bases at J, with 19 bases between the two ends. Here the CDR3 reads CASKPGTQIFEQFF. The DNA of the CDR3 is TGTGCCAGCAAGCCGGGTACCCAAATATTTGAGCAGTTCTTC.

This clone occurred many times. This chain uses TRBV18 with TRBJ1-1; D not certain. Looked up from germline, CDR1 is KGHSH and CDR2 is LQKENI. This CDR3 comprises 13 residues. Trimming stripped 3 bases from V and 4 bases from J, with 9 bases between. CDR3 nucleotides: TGTGCCAGCTCACCCGGGGAGGGCACTGAAGCTTTCTTT. It yields the protein CASSPGEGTEAFF.

This chain links TRBV21-1 with TRBJ2-7; no DNA check was done on the table's D call, TRBD1. TRBV21-1 has pseudogene status. CDR3 length: 14 residues. DNA of the CDR3: TGTGCCAGCAGACGGACAGGTTCCTGCTACGAGCAGTACTTC. Protein product: CASRRTGSCYEQYF.

The rearrangement uses TRBV20-1 and TRBJ2-3; the D gene is possibly TRBD2 (5 bases). V lost 4 bases and J lost 6, with 8 bases in between. Germline-derived CDR1 and CDR2 are DFQATT and SNEGSKA (reference sequence). This CDR3 comprises 11 residues. CDR3 sequence: CSANKRDTQYF. DNA of the CDR3: TGCAGTGCTAATAAGCGGGATACGCAGTATTTT.

The chain carries TRBV18 and TRBJ2-7; D may be TRBD2 (5 bases). V was trimmed by 4 bases and J by 2 bases, leaving 15 bases between them. The CDR3 loop spans 15 amino acids. Germline values: CDR1 KGHSH, CDR2 LQKENI. This chain's CDR3 is CASSHGPRGTYEQYF. CDR3 DNA: TGTGCCAGCTCACACGGTCCACGGGGTACCTACGAGCAGTACTTC.

J is TRBJ1-6 and V is TRBV9; a possible D gene is TRBD1 (5 bases). The V and J ends lost 0 bases and 9 bases respectively, with 13 bases between them. Germline V CDR1 and CDR2: SGDLS, YYNGEE. The CDR3 is 15 amino acids. This chain's CDR3 is CASSVEFGGSSPLHF. In DNA, the CDR3 is TGTGCCAGCAGCGTAGAATTTGGGGGGAGTTCACCCCTCCACTTT.

This clone was seen a few times. The chain has TRBV7-9 and TRBJ1-2; perhaps TRBD1 as D (5 bases). Trimming took 2 bases from V and 8 from J, leaving 18 bases between them. Germline CDR1 and CDR2: SEHNR and FQNEAQ (reference sequence). The CDR3 consists of 15 residues. CDR3 in DNA: TGTGCCAGCAGCTTACCACTGGAGACAGTCGGGGGCTACACCTTC. Translated: CASSLPLETVGGYTF.

This chain uses TRBV5-1 with TRBJ1-2; 7 bases are shared with TRBD1. V shed 4 bases and J 8 bases; nucleotides not matched to a gene: 8. CDR1 is SGHRS and CDR2 is YFSETQ in the germline V gene. The CDR3 is made up of 13 amino acids. The CDR3 DNA reads TGCGCCAGCAGCCCCGACAGGGTTGAAGGCTACACCTTC. This encodes CASSPDRVEGYTF.

CDR3 bases: TGTGCCAGCAGCCCCAGGGCAGCCTCTGGAAACACCATATATTTT. Protein sequence: CASSPRAASGNTIYF. The V call is TRBV11-2, the J call TRBJ1-3; D might be TRBD1 (5 bases). The germline gives CDR1 SGHAT, CDR2 FQNNGV. The CDR3 contains 15 residues. V lost 5 bases and J lost 0, with 11 bases in between. The full variable domain, completed using reference TRBV11-2 and TRBJ1-3, is EAGVAQSPRYKIIEKRQSVAFWCNPISGHATLYWYQQILGQGPKLLIQFQNNGVVDDSQLPKDRFSAERLKGVDSTLKIQPAKLEDSAVYLCASSPRAASGNTIYFGEGSWLTVV.

This chain links TRBV4-1 with TRBJ1-1, with unresolved D. CDR3 length: 13 residues. Germline CDR1 is MGHRA and CDR2 is YSYEKL. Trimming took 1 base from V and 7 from J, leaving 10 bases between them. DNA of the CDR3: TGCGCCAGCAGCCAAGGTAGTTTTGGTGAAGCTTTCTTT. This sequence encodes CASSQGSFGEAFF.

The rearrangement uses TRBV5-5 and TRBJ2-2; a weak D match, TRBD2 (5 bases). The CDR3 has 14 residues. The germline V and J ends were trimmed by 2 bases and 1 base, with 6 bases remaining between them. Germline assignment: CDR1 SGHKS and CDR2 YYEKEE (reference sequence). CDR3 in DNA: TGTGCCAGCAGCTTCGGGGAGAACACCGGGGAGCTGTTTTTT. Protein sequence: CASSFGENTGELFF.

V gene TRBV11-1 combines with J gene TRBJ2-5; 9 bases fit TRBD2. The CDR3 is 19 amino acids. V lost 0 bases and J lost 4; bases outside the gene matches: 15. In germline, CDR1 is SGHAT, CDR2 FQDESV (reference sequence). The CDR3 nucleotides are TGTGCCAGCAGCTTAGCCCCTTGGCGGGGGGGCCTCGAAGGAGAGACCCAGTACTTC. Its translation: CASSLAPWRGGLEGETQYF.

The CDR3 sequence is CASSEGQGGKTQYF. As DNA, the CDR3 is TGTGCCAGCAGCGAGGGACAGGGTGGGAAGACCCAGTACTTC. The chain links TRBV9 to TRBJ2-5; 9 bases align to TRBD1. The CDR3 totals 14 residues. Germline CDR1 reads SGDLS; CDR2 reads YYNGEE. V gave up 3 bases and J gave up 6 bases; unmatched junction bases: 6. The variable domain in full, completed from reference TRBV9 and TRBJ2-5, reads DSGVTQTPKHLITATGQRVTLRCSPRSGDLSVYWYQQSLDQGLQFLIQYYNGEERAKGNILERFSAQQFPDLHSELNLSSLELGDSALYFCASSEGQGGKTQYFGPGTRLLVL.

This clone was detected only once. CDR3 sequence reads: CSASRFRGGTEAFF. DNA of the CDR3: TGCAGTGCTAGTAGGTTTCGGGGTGGCACTGAAGCTTTCTTT. The gene calls are TRBV20-1 and TRBJ1-1; no clear D gene. Trimming took 3 bases from V and 4 from J, leaving 15 bases between them. The CDR3 totals 14 residues. Germline V CDR1 and CDR2: DFQATT, SNEGSKA (reference sequence).

The rearrangement uses TRBV5-6 and TRBJ1-2; the D gene is possibly TRBD1 (5 bases). Germline lookup yields CDR1 SGHDT and CDR2 YYEEEE. CDR3 length: 13 amino acids. The ends were cut back, 4 bases at V and 8 bases at J, with 15 bases in the middle. CDR3 DNA: TGTGCCAGCAGCCTCCGGGACTTCCAAGGCTACACCTTC. Its translation is CASSLRDFQGYTF.

The chain uses TRBV5-1 and TRBJ2-5, with 9 positions matching TRBD2. The CDR3 totals 15 residues. V lost 0 bases, J lost 1 base, and 1 base stayed unmatched. The germline V gene encodes CDR1 SGHRS and CDR2 YFSETQ. The DNA for the CDR3 is TGCGCCAGCAGCTTGGGTAGCGGGGGCCAAGAGACCCAGTACTTC. It is translated as CASSLGSGGQETQYF. The full variable domain, with the rest looked up from reference TRBV5-1 and TRBJ2-5, is KAGVTQTPRYLIKTRGQQVTLSCSPISGHRSVSWYQQTPGQGLQFLFEYFSETQRNKGNFPGRFSGRQFSNSRSEMNVSTLELGDSALYLCASSLGSGGQETQYFGPGTRLLVL.

This clone was seen a handful of times. CDR3 residues: CASSPRGGEDGIYGYTF. CDR3 DNA: TGTGCCAGCTCCCCCCGGGGAGGGGAGGACGGAATCTATGGCTACACCTTC. This chain uses TRBV18 with TRBJ1-2; possible D gene TRBD1, 5 bases. CDR3 length: 17 amino acids. Trimming removed 6 bases from V and 4 bases from J, with 24 bases in between. Germline V gene lookup returns CDR1 KGHSH and CDR2 LQKENI.

The V gene is TRBV19, the J gene TRBJ2-1; 13 bases align to TRBD2. Germline assignment: CDR1 LNHDA and CDR2 SQIVND (reference sequence). The CDR3 has 17 amino acids. The V gene end was trimmed by 3 bases and the J gene end by 0 bases; junction bases not matched to a gene: 2. CDR3 sequence: CASSIGLAGVSYNEQFF. In DNA form, the CDR3 reads TGTGCCAGTAGTATCGGACTAGCGGGGGTCTCCTACAATGAGCAGTTCTTC.

The V call is TRBV5-6, the J call TRBJ1-1; D gene ambiguous. The CDR3 is made up of 14 amino acids. Germline V CDR1 and CDR2: SGHDT, YYEEEE. The ends were cut back, 6 bases at V and 0 bases at J, with 12 bases in the middle. This chain's CDR3 is CASKLAEVNTEAFF. CDR3 bases: TGTGCCAGCAAGCTTGCCGAGGTGAACACTGAAGCTTTCTTT.

This clone showed up just a few times. This rearrangement joins TRBV9 to TRBJ2-1, with TRBD2 matching 9 bases. CDR3 length: 15 residues. V lost 3 bases, J lost 5 bases, and 6 bases stayed unmatched. Germline V gene lookup returns CDR1 SGDLS and CDR2 YYNGEE. The CDR3: CASSEFSGGNNEQFF. The DNA of the CDR3 is TGTGCCAGCAGCGAATTCAGCGGGGGGAACAATGAGCAGTTCTTC.

The gene calls are TRBV13 and TRBJ1-4; D unresolved. The germline gives CDR1 PRHDT, CDR2 FYEKMQ (reference sequence). V lost 6 bases, J lost 0 bases, and 8 bases lay in between. The CDR3 covers 14 residues. The CDR3 protein is CASSSRATNEKLFF. In nucleotides, the CDR3 is TGTGCCAGCAGTTCCCGTGCAACTAATGAAAAACTGTTTTTT.

The chain recombines TRBV27 with TRBJ1-6; no firm D call. The germline V and J ends were trimmed by 5 bases and 4 bases, with 9 bases remaining between them. Germline V gene lookup returns CDR1 MNHEY and CDR2 SMNVEV (reference sequence). The CDR3 has 14 residues. This CDR3 is CASSNGSYNSPLHF. DNA of the CDR3: TGTGCCAGCAGTAATGGCAGTTATAATTCACCCCTCCACTTT.

CDR3 coding DNA: TGTGCCAGCAGCTCCAAAACAGGGAATGAGCAGTTCTTC. This sequence encodes CASSSKTGNEQFF. The chain combines TRBV7-2 with TRBJ2-1; maybe TRBD1 (6 bases). The germline V gene has CDR1 SGHTA and CDR2 FQGNSA. CDR3 length equals 13 residues. Trimming stripped 4 bases from V and 7 bases from J, with 11 bases between. Combining the CDR3 with reference TRBV7-2 and TRBJ2-1 gives the whole variable domain GAGVSQSPSNKVTEKGKDVELRCDPISGHTALYWYRQSLGQGLEFLIYFQGNSAPDKSGLPSDRFSAERTGGSVSTLTIQRTQQEDSAVYLCASSSKTGNEQFFGPGTRLTVL.

The chain combines TRBV9 with TRBJ2-7, with D maybe TRBD1 (5 bases). The CDR3 runs to 12 residues. V was clipped by 3 bases and J by 3 bases, with 7 bases between them. Germline V gives CDR1 SGDLS, CDR2 YYNGEE. CDR3 DNA sequence: TGTGCCAGCAGCGGGCAGGGCTACGAGCAGTACTTC. The encoded protein is CASSGQGYEQYF.

V usage is TRBV27 and J usage is TRBJ1-4; D is uncertain. Trimming pared 6 bases from V and 4 bases from J, leaving 9 bases between. Germline values: CDR1 MNHEY, CDR2 SMNVEV (reference sequence). The CDR3 has 13 amino acids. The CDR3 spells CASRASGNEKLFF. The CDR3, as DNA: TGTGCCAGCAGGGCGTCGGGTAATGAAAAACTGTTTTTT.

V and J are TRBV5-8 and TRBJ2-4; 10 positions match TRBD1. The CDR3 is 16 amino acids. Germline V gene data show CDR1 as SGHTS and CDR2 as YDEGEE. The trim removed 1 base at V and 8 bases at J, leaving 9 bases unmatched. The CDR3 loop reads CASSLLPQTGGYIQYF. The CDR3 bases are TGTGCCAGCAGCTTGTTACCTCAGACAGGGGGCTACATTCAGTACTTC. The complete variable domain, with remaining parts taken from reference TRBV5-8 and TRBJ2-4, reads EAGVTQSPTHLIKTRGQQATLRCSPISGHTSVYWYQQALGLGLQFLLWYDEGEERNRGNFPPRFSGRQFPNYSSELNVNALELEDSALYLCASSLLPQTGGYIQYFGAGTRLSVL.

This sequence joins TRBV11-3 and TRBJ2-5; 7 positions agree with TRBD2. The germline CDR1 and CDR2 sequences are SGHNT and YENEEA. This CDR3 spans 13 amino acids. J gave up 5 bases and V 5 bases, and 5 bases lay outside the gene matches. CDR3 amino acids: CASSVAGGETQYF. The DNA for the CDR3 is TGTGCCAGCAGCGTAGCGGGTGGTGAGACCCAGTACTTC.